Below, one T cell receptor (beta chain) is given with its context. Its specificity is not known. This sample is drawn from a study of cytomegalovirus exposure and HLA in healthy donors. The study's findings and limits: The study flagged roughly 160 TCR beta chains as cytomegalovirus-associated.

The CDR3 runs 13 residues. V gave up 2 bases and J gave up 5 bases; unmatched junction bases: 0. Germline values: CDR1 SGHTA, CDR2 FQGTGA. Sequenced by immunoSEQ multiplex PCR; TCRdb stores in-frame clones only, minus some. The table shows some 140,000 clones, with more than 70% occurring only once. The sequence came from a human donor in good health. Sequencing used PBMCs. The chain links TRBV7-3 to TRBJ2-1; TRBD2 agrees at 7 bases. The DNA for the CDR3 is TGTGCCAGCAGCTTAGGGACTAACAATGAGCAGTTCTTC. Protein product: CASSLGTNNEQFF.